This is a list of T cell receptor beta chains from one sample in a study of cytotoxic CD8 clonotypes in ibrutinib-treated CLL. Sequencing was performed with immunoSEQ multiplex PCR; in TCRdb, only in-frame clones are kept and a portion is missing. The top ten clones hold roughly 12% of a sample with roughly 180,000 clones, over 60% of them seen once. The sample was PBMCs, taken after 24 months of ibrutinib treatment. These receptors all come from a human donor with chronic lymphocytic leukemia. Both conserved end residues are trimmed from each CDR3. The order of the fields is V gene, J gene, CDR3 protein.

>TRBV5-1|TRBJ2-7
ASSFNYEQY
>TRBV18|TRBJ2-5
ASSALQETQY
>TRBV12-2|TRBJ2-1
ASRLWPTGYNEQF
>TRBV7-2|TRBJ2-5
ASSLQGVQETQY
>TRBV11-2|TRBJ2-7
ASSSSSGRHHEQY
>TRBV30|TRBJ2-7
AWSRPVREQY
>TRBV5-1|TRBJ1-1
ASSDIGPSETEAF
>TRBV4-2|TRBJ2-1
ASSQDPAGSEQF
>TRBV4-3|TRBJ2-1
ASSQDRGWNEQF
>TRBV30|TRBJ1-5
AWSETLGAQH
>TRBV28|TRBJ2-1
ASSFGFRVSGVPNEQF
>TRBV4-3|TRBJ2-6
ASSQERFANGANVLT
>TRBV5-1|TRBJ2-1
ASSTTSGNYNEQF
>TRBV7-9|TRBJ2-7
ASSEGAQGYEQY
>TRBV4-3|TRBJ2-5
ASSQGPVANRETQY
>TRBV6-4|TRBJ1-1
ASSVSEELNTEAF
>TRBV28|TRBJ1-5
ASSRTGTSGADQPQH
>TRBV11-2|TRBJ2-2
ASSYRLADTGELF
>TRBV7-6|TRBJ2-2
ASSTRAVHTGELF
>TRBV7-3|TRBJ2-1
ASSSIASSYNEQF
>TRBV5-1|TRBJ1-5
ASSLGSNQPQH
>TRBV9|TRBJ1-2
ASSVAWNSNYGYT
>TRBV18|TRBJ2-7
ASSPGLAGAYEQY
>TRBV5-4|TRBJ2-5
ASSFRSSQETQY
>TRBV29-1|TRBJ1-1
SALIGSMNTEAF
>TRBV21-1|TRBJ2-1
ASILRSSYNEQF
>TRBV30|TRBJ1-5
AWSGGMNQPQH
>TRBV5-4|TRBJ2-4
ASSLRLRAGGGKNIQY
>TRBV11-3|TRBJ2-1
ASSFGNEQF
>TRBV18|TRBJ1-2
ASSPSGGASYYGYT
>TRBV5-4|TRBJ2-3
ASSTNGGTDTQY
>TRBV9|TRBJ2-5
ASSVLQGETQY
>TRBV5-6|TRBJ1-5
ASSLGAFNQPQH
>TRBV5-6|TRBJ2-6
ASIFSGANVLT
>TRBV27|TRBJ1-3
ASSGNQLLSGNTIY
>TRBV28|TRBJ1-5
ASIRSVSNQPQH
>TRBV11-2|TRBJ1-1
ASSLEWQGMSMNTEAF
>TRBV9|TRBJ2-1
ASSVRGGYNEQF
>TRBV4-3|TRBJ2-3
ASSPHSEGGFTDTQY
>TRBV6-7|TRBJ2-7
ASSSPPGQIHEQY
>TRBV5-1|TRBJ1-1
ASSLGYGPNTEAF
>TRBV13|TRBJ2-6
ASSPFPTGLGANVLT
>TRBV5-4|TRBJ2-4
ASSRRGRVADIQY
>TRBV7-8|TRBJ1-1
ASSLDFMNTEAF
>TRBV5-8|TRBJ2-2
ASSEGLAGGKTGELF
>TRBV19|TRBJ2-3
ASSNTGLTDTQY
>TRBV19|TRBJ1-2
ASSNRDSNYGYT
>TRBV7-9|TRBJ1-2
ASSPTQRNYGYT
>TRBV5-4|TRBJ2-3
ASSVTLQSTDTQY
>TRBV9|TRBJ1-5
ASSVAGSGDQPQH
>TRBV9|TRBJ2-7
ASGPRFLNYEQY
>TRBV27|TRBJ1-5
ASSFSQGSQPQH
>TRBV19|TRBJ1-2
ASSIRDSIYGYT
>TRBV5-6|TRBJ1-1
ASSLYYAGDTEAF
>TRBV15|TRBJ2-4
ATSRGPALGGNIQY
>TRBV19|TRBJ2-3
ASSPSGQGTDTQY
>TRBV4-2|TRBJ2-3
ASSQLGDTQY
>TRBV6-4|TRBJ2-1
ASSESVAAYNEQF
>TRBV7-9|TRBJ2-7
ASSLLLAGNYEQY
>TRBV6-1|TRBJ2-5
ASSEGRGRETQY